This T cell receptor beta chain originates from a study of blood T cell repertoires in COVID-19. Looking at the study overall: Researchers got acute and convalescent COVID-19 samples from the United States, Italy and Spain. T cells, B-cell-depleted T cells, or PBMCs supplied cDNA or gDNA.

Under the authors' procedure: Nucleated cell counts were estimated from reference gene primer amplification. Assay: immunoSEQ multiplex PCR; the TCRdb copy retains only in-frame clones and omits some. From that table come the V and J calls and clone size; the DNA was used to work out D and trimming. The sample holds 150,000 to 170,000 clones, roughly 71% seen once. The receptor was derived from a woman of 80 years or more with acute or convalescent COVID-19. The sequenced sample was peripheral blood.

The CDR3 sequence: CASSLEGPTGNYGYTF. The CDR3 coding sequence is TGTGCCAGCAGCTTAGAAGGCCCCACAGGGAACTATGGCTACACCTTC. The chain uses TRBV7-2 and TRBJ1-2; tentative D call: TRBD1 (6 bases). Looked up from germline, CDR1 is SGHTA and CDR2 is FQGNSA. The length of the CDR3 is 16 residues. V was pared by 1 base and J by 2 bases, with 14 bases between.